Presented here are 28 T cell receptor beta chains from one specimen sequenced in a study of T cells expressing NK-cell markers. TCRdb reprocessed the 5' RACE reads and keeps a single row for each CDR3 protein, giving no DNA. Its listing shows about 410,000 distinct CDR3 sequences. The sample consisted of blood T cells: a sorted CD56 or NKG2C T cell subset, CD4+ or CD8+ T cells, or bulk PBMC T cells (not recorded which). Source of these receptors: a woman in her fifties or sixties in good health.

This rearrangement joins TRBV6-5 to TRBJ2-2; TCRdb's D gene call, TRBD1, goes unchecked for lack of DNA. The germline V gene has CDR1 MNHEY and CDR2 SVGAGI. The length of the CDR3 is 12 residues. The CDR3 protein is CASNPAGGELFF.

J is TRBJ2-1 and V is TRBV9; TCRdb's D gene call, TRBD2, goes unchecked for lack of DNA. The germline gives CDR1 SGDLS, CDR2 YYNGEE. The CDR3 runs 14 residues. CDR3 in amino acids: CASSVPSGSGEQFF.

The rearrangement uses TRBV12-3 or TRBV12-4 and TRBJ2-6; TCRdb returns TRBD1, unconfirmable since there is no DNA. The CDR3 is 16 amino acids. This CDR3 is CASSPFRGGGANVLTF.

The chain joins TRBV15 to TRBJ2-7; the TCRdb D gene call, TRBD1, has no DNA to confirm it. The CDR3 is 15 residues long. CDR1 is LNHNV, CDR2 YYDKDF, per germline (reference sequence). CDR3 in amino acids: CATSRDLGETFEQYF.

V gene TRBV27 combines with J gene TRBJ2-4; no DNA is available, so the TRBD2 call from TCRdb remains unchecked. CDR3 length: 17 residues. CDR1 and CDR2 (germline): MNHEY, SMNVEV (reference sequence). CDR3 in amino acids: CASIADPRLGAKNIQYF.

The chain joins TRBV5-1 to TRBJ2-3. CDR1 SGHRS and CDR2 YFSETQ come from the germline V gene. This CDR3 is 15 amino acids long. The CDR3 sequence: CASSPTVDIPDTQYF.

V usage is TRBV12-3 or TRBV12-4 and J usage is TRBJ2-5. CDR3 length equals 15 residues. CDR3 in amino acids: CASSLYGLAAETQYF.

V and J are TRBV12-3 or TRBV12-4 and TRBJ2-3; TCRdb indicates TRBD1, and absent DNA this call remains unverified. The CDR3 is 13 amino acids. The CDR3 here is CASSTYRGEVQYF.

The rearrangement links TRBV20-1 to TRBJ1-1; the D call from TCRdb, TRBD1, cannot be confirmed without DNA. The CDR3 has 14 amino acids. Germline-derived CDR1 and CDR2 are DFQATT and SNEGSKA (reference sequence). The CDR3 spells CSAQGAVGNTEAFF.

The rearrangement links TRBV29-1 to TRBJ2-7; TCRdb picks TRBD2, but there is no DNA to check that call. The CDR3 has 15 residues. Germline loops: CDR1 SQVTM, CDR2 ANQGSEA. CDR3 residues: CSVDAPSGSNHEQYF.

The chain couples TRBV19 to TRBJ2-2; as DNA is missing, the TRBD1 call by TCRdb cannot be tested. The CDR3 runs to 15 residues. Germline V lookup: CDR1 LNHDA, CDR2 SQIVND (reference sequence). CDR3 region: CASSIKGVKTGELFF.

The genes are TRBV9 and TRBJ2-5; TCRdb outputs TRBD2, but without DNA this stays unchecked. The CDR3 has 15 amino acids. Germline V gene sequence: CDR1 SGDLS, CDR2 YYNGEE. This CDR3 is CASSRGEGRMETQYF.

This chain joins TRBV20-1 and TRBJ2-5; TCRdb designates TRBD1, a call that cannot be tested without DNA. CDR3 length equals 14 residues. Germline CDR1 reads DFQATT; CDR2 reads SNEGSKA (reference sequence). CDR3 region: CSAPRDGSQETQYF.

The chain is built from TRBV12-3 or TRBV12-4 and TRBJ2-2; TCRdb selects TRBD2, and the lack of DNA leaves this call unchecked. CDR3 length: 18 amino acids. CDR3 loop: CASSPMVGGWVKTGELFF.

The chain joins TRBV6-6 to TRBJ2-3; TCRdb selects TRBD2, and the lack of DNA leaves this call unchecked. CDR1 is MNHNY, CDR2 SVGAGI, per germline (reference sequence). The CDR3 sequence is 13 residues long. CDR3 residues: CASSHGLTDTQYF.

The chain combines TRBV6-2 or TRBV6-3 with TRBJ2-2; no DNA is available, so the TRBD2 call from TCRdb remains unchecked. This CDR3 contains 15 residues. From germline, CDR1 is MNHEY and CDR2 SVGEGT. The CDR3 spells CASSYVLAGTGELFF.

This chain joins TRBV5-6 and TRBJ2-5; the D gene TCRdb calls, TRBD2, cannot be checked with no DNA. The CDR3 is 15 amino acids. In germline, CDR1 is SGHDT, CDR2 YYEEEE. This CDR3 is CASSLTGGLAETQYF.

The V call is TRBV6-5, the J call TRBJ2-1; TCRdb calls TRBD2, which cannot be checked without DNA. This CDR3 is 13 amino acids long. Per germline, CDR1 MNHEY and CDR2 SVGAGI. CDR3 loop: CASREELGDEQFF.

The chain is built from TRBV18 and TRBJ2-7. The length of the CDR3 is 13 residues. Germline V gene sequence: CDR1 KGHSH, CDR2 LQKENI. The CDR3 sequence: CASSLPGPYEQYF.

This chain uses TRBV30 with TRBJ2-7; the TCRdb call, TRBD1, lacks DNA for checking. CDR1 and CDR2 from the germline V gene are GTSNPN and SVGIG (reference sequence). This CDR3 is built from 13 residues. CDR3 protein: CAWGTGGSGEQYF.

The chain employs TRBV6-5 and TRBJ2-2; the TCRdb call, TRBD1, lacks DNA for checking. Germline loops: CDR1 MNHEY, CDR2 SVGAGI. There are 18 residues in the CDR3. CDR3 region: CASSQYPPGGGSAGELFF.

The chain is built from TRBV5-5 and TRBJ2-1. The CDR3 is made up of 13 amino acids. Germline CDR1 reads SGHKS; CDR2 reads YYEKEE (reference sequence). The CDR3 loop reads CASLGSSYNEQFF.

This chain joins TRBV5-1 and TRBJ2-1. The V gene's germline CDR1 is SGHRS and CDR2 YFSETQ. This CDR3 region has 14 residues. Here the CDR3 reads CASSLTSGDVEQFF. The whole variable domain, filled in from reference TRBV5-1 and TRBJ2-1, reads KAGVTQTPRYLIKTRGQQVTLSCSPISGHRSVSWYQQTPGQGLQFLFEYFSETQRNKGNFPGRFSGRQFSNSRSEMNVSTLELGDSALYLCASSLTSGDVEQFFGPGTRLTVL.

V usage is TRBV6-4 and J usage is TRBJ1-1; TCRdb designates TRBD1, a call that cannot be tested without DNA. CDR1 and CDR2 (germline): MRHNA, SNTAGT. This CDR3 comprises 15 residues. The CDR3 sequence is CASSASFGGNTEAFF.

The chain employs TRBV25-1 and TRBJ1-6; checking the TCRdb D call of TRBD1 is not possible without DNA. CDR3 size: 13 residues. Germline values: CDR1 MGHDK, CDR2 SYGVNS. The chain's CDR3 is CASTLGESSPLHF.

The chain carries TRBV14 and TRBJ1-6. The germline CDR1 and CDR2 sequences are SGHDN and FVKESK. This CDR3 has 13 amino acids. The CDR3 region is CASSQDLESPLHF.

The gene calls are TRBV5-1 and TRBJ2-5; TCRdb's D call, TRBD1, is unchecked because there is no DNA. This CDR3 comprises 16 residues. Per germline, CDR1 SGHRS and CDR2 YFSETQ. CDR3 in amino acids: CASSLVGRGVGETQYF. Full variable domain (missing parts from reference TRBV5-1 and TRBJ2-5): KAGVTQTPRYLIKTRGQQVTLSCSPISGHRSVSWYQQTPGQGLQFLFEYFSETQRNKGNFPGRFSGRQFSNSRSEMNVSTLELGDSALYLCASSLVGRGVGETQYFGPGTRLLVL.

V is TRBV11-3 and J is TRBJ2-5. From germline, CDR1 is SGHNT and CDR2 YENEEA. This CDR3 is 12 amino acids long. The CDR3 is CASRGPQETQYF. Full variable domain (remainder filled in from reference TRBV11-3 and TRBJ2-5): EAGVVQSPRYKIIEKKQPVAFWCNPISGHNTLYWYLQNLGQGPELLIRYENEEAVDDSQLPKDRFSAERLKGVDSTLKIQPAELGDSAVYLCASRGPQETQYFGPGTRLLVL.